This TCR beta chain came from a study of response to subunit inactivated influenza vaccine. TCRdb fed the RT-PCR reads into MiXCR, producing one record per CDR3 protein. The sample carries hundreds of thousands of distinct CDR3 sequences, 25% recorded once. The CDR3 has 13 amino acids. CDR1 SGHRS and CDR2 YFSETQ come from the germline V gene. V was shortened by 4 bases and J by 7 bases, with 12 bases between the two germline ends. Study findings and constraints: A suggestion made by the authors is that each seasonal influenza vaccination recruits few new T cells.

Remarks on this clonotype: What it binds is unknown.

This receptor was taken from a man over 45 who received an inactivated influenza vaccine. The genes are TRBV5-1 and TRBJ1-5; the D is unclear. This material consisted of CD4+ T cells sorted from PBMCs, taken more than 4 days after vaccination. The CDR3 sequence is CASSPRVGQPQHF. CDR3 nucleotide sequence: TGCGCCAGCAGCCCTAGGGTAGGCCAGCCCCAGCATTTT.